This TCR beta chain was observed in a study of Ad26.COV2.S vaccination and SARS-CoV-2 variants. Some clones are missing from TCRdb's copy, which holds only in-frame ones; the method was immunoSEQ multiplex PCR. Of about 680,000 clones listed, more than 70% are singletons. The CDR3 consists of 15 residues. J gave up 6 bases and V 5 bases, and 7 bases lay outside the gene matches. Germline CDR1 reads MNHEY; CDR2 reads SVGAGI. Treatment described: approximately 18 received Ad26.COV2.S at low or high dose, single or two shots; about five received placebo; per-sample allocation not given. Samples analyzed were those drawn on day 63 after the first vaccine or placebo injection. An Ad26 vector expressing Wuhan-strain SARS-CoV-2 spike constituted the vaccine.

V and J are TRBV6-5 and TRBJ1-4, with 9 positions matching TRBD1. This receptor was taken from a person between 18 and 60 years old who received the Ad26.COV2.S COVID-19 vaccine or a placebo. Material: peripheral blood, obtained in a trial of Ad26.COV2.S vaccine versus placebo. The CDR3 region is CASSTSRTGDEKLFF. In nucleotides, the CDR3 is TGTGCCAGCAGTACCTCCAGGACAGGGGATGAAAAACTGTTTTTT.